These 24 T cell receptor beta chains originate from one sample sequenced in a study of CD8 T cells in ankylosing spondylitis. Their specific antigens are unknown. Findings and caveats of the study: What seemed typical of ankylosing spondylitis blood was a TCR beta motif built from under 10 highly homologous variants.

TCRdb called the 5' RACE reads again in MiXCR, with one record for every CDR3 protein. The repertoire has 200,000 to 250,000 distinct CDR3 sequences, around 6.6% of them found once; the top ten carry approximately 15%. The sample consisted of blood, either unsorted or a sorted T cell fraction (not recorded which). These receptors were collected from a male donor with ankylosing spondylitis.

This clonotype was seen repeatedly, ten times or more. This chain connects TRBV24-1 to TRBJ2-7, with D unclear. Germline V gives CDR1 KGHDR, CDR2 SFDVKD. V was trimmed by 6 bases and J by 5 bases, leaving 7 bases between them. CDR3 length equals 11 residues. The CDR3: CATSSGDEQYF. CDR3 nucleotide sequence: TGTGCCACCAGTAGTGGGGACGAGCAGTACTTC.

This clonotype occurred many times. V is TRBV12-3 or TRBV12-4 and J is TRBJ1-5; no clear D. The V gene lost 8 bases and the J gene lost 5 bases, with 16 bases spanning the gap. The CDR3 totals 14 residues. This CDR3 is CASYYGGLDQPQHF. The DNA for the CDR3 is TGTGCCAGCTACTACGGAGGGTTAGATCAGCCCCAGCATTTT.

This clonotype was seen ten or more times. The chain uses TRBV12-3 or TRBV12-4 and TRBJ2-1; 11 nucleotides match TRBD2. This CDR3 spans 16 amino acids. With 4 bases clipped from V and 4 bases from J, the junction kept 6 bases outside the gene matches. CDR3 sequence reads: CASSSKLAGAYNEQFF. The CDR3 nucleotides are TGTGCCAGCAGTTCGAAACTAGCGGGGGCGTACAATGAGCAGTTCTTC.

At least ten counts were recorded for this clonotype. V and J are TRBV7-2 and TRBJ2-3, with D perhaps matching TRBD2 (6 bases). Per the germline V gene, CDR1 is SGHTA and CDR2 is FQGNSA. CDR3 length: 17 amino acids. Trimming left V 6 bases short and J 5 bases short, with 24 bases between. CDR3 sequence: CASSQVTRGTWGDTQYF. For the CDR3, the DNA is TGTGCCAGCAGTCAAGTCACTCGCGGGACTTGGGGAGATACGCAGTATTTT.

This clonotype was counted a few times. The chain couples TRBV23-1 to TRBJ1-2; D may be TRBD1 (5 bases). TRBV23-1 is placed among ORFs of uncertain function. This CDR3 is built from 13 residues. The V and J ends lost 6 bases and 4 bases respectively, with 12 bases between them. DNA for the CDR3: TGCGCCAGCAGAATGGGGGGGTCCTATGGCTACACCTTC. It encodes CASRMGGSYGYTF.

This clonotype was seen repeatedly, ten times or more. This rearrangement joins TRBV7-2 to TRBJ2-5; D unclear. Trimming took off 1 base at V and 4 bases at J, with 13 bases between the two ends. From germline, CDR1 is SGHTA and CDR2 FQGNSA. CDR3 length equals 15 residues. CDR3 amino acids: CASSLDSISGETQYF. DNA of the CDR3: TGTGCCAGCAGCTTAGACTCCATTAGTGGAGAGACCCAGTACTTC.

This clonotype was found many times. V gene TRBV5-6 combines with J gene TRBJ2-3; TRBD1 might be the D (6 bases). CDR1 and CDR2 from the germline V gene are SGHDT and YYEEEE. V lost 4 bases and J 0 bases, leaving 12 bases between the germline ends. This CDR3 region has 15 residues. CDR3 DNA: TGTGCCAGCAGCCAAGGACAGTATAGCACAGATACGCAGTATTTT. Protein product: CASSQGQYSTDTQYF.

This clonotype came up many times. The chain recombines TRBV3-1 with TRBJ2-7, with 11 bases aligning to TRBD2. The CDR3 consists of 16 residues. V shed 0 bases, J shed 6 bases, and the junction held 7 bases outside the gene matches. Germline lookup yields CDR1 LGHDT and CDR2 YNNKEL (reference sequence). The CDR3 here is CASSQDGLAGRVEQYF. CDR3 nucleotides: TGTGCCAGCAGCCAAGACGGACTAGCGGGTCGGGTCGAGCAGTACTTC.

This clonotype has a count of ten or more. This chain uses TRBV2 with TRBJ1-4, with D tentatively TRBD1 (6 bases). Germline CDR1 reads SNHLY; CDR2 reads FYNNEI. V was trimmed by 4 bases and J by 0 bases, leaving 9 bases between them. This CDR3 is 15 amino acids long. CDR3: CASSATGTTNEKLFF. The CDR3 coding sequence is TGTGCCAGCAGTGCGACAGGCACAACTAATGAAAAACTGTTTTTT. Together with reference TRBV2 and TRBJ1-4, the CDR3 gives the full variable domain: EPEVTQTPSHQVTQMGQEVILRCVPISNHLYFYWYRQILGQKVEFLVSFYNNEISEKSEIFDDQFSVERPDGSNFTLKIRSTKLEDSAMYFCASSATGTTNEKLFFGSGTQLSVL.

This clonotype came up many times. The V call is TRBV29-1, the J call TRBJ2-5; no definite D call. The germline gives CDR1 SQVTM, CDR2 ANQGSEA. The CDR3 length is 12 residues. The V end was cut by 5 bases, the J end by 4 bases, with 11 bases between. Here the CDR3 DNA reads TGCAGCGTTATCCAGGAAGGAGAGACCCAGTACTTC. Translating it yields CSVIQEGETQYF.

This clonotype showed up many times. The chain recombines TRBV13 with TRBJ2-5; D gene uncertain. Germline V gene data show CDR1 as PRHDT and CDR2 as FYEKMQ (reference sequence). The V gene lost 5 bases and the J gene lost 5 bases, with 12 bases spanning the gap. The CDR3 covers 13 residues. CDR3 region: CASSPSAWETQYF. The CDR3 DNA sequence: TGTGCCAGCAGCCCCTCAGCATGGGAGACCCAGTACTTC.

Ten or more counts support this clonotype. CDR3 bases: TGCAGTGCTCTCCATCAGGTGGGCATCAATCAGCCCCAGCATTTT. Amino acids: CSALHQVGINQPQHF. The V call is TRBV20-1, the J call TRBJ1-5; D remains unclear. The CDR3 has 15 amino acids. V dropped 5 bases and J dropped 3 bases, with 17 bases sitting between them. Per the germline V gene, CDR1 is DFQATT and CDR2 is SNEGSKA (reference sequence).

This clonotype occurred many times. The rearrangement joins TRBV20-1 to TRBJ1-2; D remains ambiguous. This CDR3 spans 12 amino acids. V gave up 2 bases and J gave up 5 bases, with 9 bases separating them. Looked up from germline, CDR1 is DFQATT and CDR2 is SNEGSKA (reference sequence). CDR3 DNA sequence: TGCAGTGCTAGACCCACACCGTATGGCTACACCTTC. Translation: CSARPTPYGYTF.

V usage is TRBV4-1 and J usage is TRBJ2-7, with unresolved D. The CDR3 is 13 residues long. Trimming removed 4 bases at V and 2 bases at J, with 9 bases between. CDR1 is MGHRA and CDR2 is YSYEKL in the germline V gene. In nucleotides, the CDR3 is TGCGCCAGCAGCCCGGACCTTACCTACGAGCAGTACTTC. This codes for CASSPDLTYEQYF.

The chain is built from TRBV6-1 and TRBJ1-5, with TRBD1 matching over 9 bases. Per germline, CDR1 MNHNS and CDR2 SASEGT. V trimming: 3 bases; J trimming: 7 bases; junction bases outside the gene matches: 7. The CDR3 covers 15 residues. This CDR3 is CASSDGTGYGQPQHF. CDR3 coding DNA: TGTGCCAGCAGTGATGGGACAGGGTATGGACAGCCCCAGCATTTT.

This clonotype was counted only a few times. This chain uses TRBV10-3 with TRBJ1-2, with D hard to call. Per the germline V gene, CDR1 is ENHRY and CDR2 is SYGVKD. The length of the CDR3 is 15 residues. V was shortened by 2 bases and J by 4 bases, with 14 bases between the two germline ends. The CDR3 DNA sequence: TGTGCCATCAGTGAGGGTGACATGGGGAGCTATGGCTACACCTTC. It specifies CAISEGDMGSYGYTF.

The V call is TRBV6-1, the J call TRBJ2-7; maybe TRBD1 (6 bases). CDR1 is MNHNS, CDR2 SASEGT, per germline. V was trimmed by 7 bases and J by 5 bases, leaving 24 bases between them. CDR3 length: 16 residues. The CDR3 DNA is TGTGCCAGCACCCGGAGTTCAGGGGCAATTTCCAACGAGCAGTACTTC. Its protein product is CASTRSSGAISNEQYF.

This clonotype was recorded at least ten times. The rearrangement uses TRBV25-1 and TRBJ1-2, with TRBD1 matching 7 bases. The CDR3 is 14 residues long. The germline V gene has CDR1 MGHDK and CDR2 SYGVNS. The junction had 2 bases not matched to a gene; V was cut back by 2 bases and J by 2 bases. The chain's CDR3 is CASSEGTVNYGYTF. Here the CDR3 DNA reads TGTGCCAGCAGTGAAGGGACAGTCAACTATGGCTACACCTTC.

This clonotype showed up just a few times. This chain joins TRBV7-2 and TRBJ2-7, with D perhaps matching TRBD2 (5 bases). V lost 5 bases, J lost 4 bases, and 15 bases lay in between. Germline CDR1 is SGHTA and CDR2 is FQGNSA. The CDR3 runs 14 residues. This CDR3 reads CASSHGLQRYEQYF. The CDR3 DNA sequence: TGTGCCAGCAGCCATGGACTCCAGAGGTACGAGCAGTACTTC. The variable domain in full, completed from reference TRBV7-2 and TRBJ2-7, reads GAGVSQSPSNKVTEKGKDVELRCDPISGHTALYWYRQSLGQGLEFLIYFQGNSAPDKSGLPSDRFSAERTGGSVSTLTIQRTQQEDSAVYLCASSHGLQRYEQYFGPGTRLTVT.

Ten or more counts support this clonotype. The chain couples TRBV7-9 to TRBJ1-1; D unresolved. The V and J ends lost 2 bases and 0 bases respectively, with 10 bases between them. Germline values: CDR1 SEHNR, CDR2 FQNEAQ (reference sequence). The CDR3 is 15 residues long. Here the CDR3 reads CASSLPAGVNTEAFF. The CDR3, as DNA: TGTGCCAGCAGCTTACCGGCAGGAGTGAACACTGAAGCTTTCTTT.

This clonotype was counted ten times or more. The J gene is TRBJ2-7, the V gene TRBV20-1; maybe TRBD2 (5 bases). CDR1 DFQATT and CDR2 SNEGSKA come from the germline V gene (reference sequence). Trimming cost V 6 bases and J 4 bases, with 16 bases left between them. The CDR3 extends over 13 amino acids. CDR3 residues: CSAPTGTGYEQYF. As DNA, the CDR3 is TGCAGTGCCCCGACGGGAACTGGGTACGAGCAGTACTTC.

CDR3 protein: CSARTGRTDTQYF. The CDR3 coding sequence is TGCAGTGCCCGGACAGGGCGCACAGATACGCAGTATTTT. V and J are TRBV20-1 and TRBJ2-3, with 8 bases aligning to TRBD1. Per germline, CDR1 DFQATT and CDR2 SNEGSKA (reference sequence). The CDR3 spans 13 residues. V was clipped by 6 bases and J by 1 base; unmatched bases: 3.

This clonotype occurred many times. The rearrangement uses TRBV7-9 and TRBJ1-5; D perhaps matches TRBD1 (6 bases). The CDR3 runs 17 residues. Germline-derived CDR1 and CDR2 are SEHNR and FQNEAQ (reference sequence). Trimming left V 2 bases short and J 6 bases short, with 20 bases between. The chain's CDR3 is CASSLSYRGQIVQPQHF. In DNA form, the CDR3 reads TGTGCCAGCAGCTTATCATATCGGGGGCAGATAGTTCAGCCCCAGCATTTT.

This clonotype was detected many times. The V gene is TRBV19, the J gene TRBJ2-7, with a possible D match to TRBD1 (5 bases). This CDR3 comprises 14 residues. With 3 bases removed from V and 0 bases from J, the gap between germline ends came to 9 bases. Germline CDR1 is LNHDA and CDR2 is SQIVND (reference sequence). The CDR3 nucleotides read TGTGCCAGTAGTATGCCCAGGGCCTCCTACGAGCAGTACTTC. Translated: CASSMPRASYEQYF.